This TCR beta chain stems from a study of blood T cell repertoires in COVID-19. Study-level information: COVID-19 samples, acute and convalescent, were from the United States, Italy and Spain. T cells, B-cell-depleted T cells, or PBMCs provided the cDNA or gDNA that served as material.

Germline V gives CDR1 SGHDN, CDR2 FVKESK. The CDR3 is made up of 15 amino acids. Trimming pared 4 bases from V and 4 bases from J, leaving 14 bases between. This clone was detected a few times. Original data processing: How many nucleated cells were present was estimated from reference gene primer amplification. Clones were sequenced by immunoSEQ multiplex PCR, and TCRdb holds only the in-frame ones, with some missing. The V and J calls and the clone size are those of that table, but D and trimming were determined from the DNA. The repertoire includes under 110,000 clones, around 90% of them detected once, and 17% sits in the top ten.

The chain joins TRBV14 to TRBJ1-3, with D unclear. The sequenced material came from peripheral blood. The receptor's source is a man aged 45 to 65 with acute or convalescent COVID-19. CDR3 region: CASSPSGRGGNTIYF. The DNA of the CDR3 is TGTGCCAGCAGCCCCTCAGGACGGGGAGGAAACACCATATATTTT.